These 25 T cell receptor beta chains share one sample of origin, sequenced in a study of technical replicates of blood from a few donors. Using immunoSEQ multiplex PCR, the repertoire was profiled, and TCRdb retains in-frame clones only, with some absent. The sample comprises 60,000 to 65,000 clones, around 88% of which are singletons, and less than 6.5% rests with the top ten. Sequences were obtained from PBMCs. The receptors here all came from a human donor in good health. Some clones in this sample may be carry-over from other donors' samples.

CDR3 residues: CASSSTSGGAETQYF. The CDR3 region has the DNA TGTGCCAGCAGCAGCACTAGCGGGGGGGCAGAGACCCAGTACTTC. The chain uses TRBV5-4 and TRBJ2-5; 13 bases are shared with TRBD2. V gave up 4 bases and J gave up 4 bases; unmatched junction bases: 4. Germline V gives CDR1 SGHNT, CDR2 YYREEE (reference sequence). The CDR3 covers 15 residues.

The chain has TRBV9 and TRBJ1-2; D is ambiguous. Between the trimmed V and J ends, which lost 3 bases and 4 bases, there was a span of 7 bases. Germline CDR1 reads SGDLS; CDR2 reads YYNGEE. The CDR3 consists of 12 residues. In DNA, the CDR3 is TGTGCCAGCAGCGCCTACGCCTATGGCTACACCTTC. Encoded protein: CASSAYAYGYTF.

The chain joins TRBV6-5 to TRBJ2-6, with unresolved D. This CDR3 has 15 residues. Trimming left V 3 bases short and J 1 base short, with 7 bases between. Germline assignment: CDR1 MNHEY and CDR2 SVGAGI. The DNA for the CDR3 is TGTGCCAGCAGTTATGTCGTGTCTGGGGCCAACGTCCTGACTTTC. Translated: CASSYVVSGANVLTF.

The chain joins TRBV6-1 to TRBJ2-2, with 8 bases fitting TRBD1. This CDR3 region has 15 residues. The J segment lost 5 bases and the V segment lost 6 bases, leaving 8 bases of the junction unmatched. CDR1 MNHNS and CDR2 SASEGT come from the germline V gene. CDR3 coding DNA: TGTGCCAGCAGACTAGACAGGGGAGGAACCGGGGAGCTGTTTTTT. It yields the protein CASRLDRGGTGELFF.

This chain joins TRBV25-1 and TRBJ1-3; TRBD1 might be the D (6 bases). CDR3 length: 15 residues. Between the trimmed V and J ends, which lost 5 bases and 1 base, there was a span of 12 bases. Germline CDR1 MGHDK, CDR2 SYGVNS. CDR3 amino acids: CASSLTGISGNTIYF. The CDR3 region has the DNA TGTGCCAGCAGTTTAACAGGGATATCTGGAAACACCATATATTTT.

This chain joins TRBV5-6 and TRBJ2-5, with 7 bases lining up with TRBD1. J was trimmed by 5 bases and V by 4 bases; bases with no gene match: 14. The CDR3 sequence is 16 residues long. Germline V CDR1 and CDR2: SGHDT, YYEEEE. CDR3 DNA: TGTGCCAGCAGCCACTTAGACAGGGTGGCTAGGGAGACCCAGTACTTC. Protein product: CASSHLDRVARETQYF.

This chain connects TRBV4-2 to TRBJ1-2, with D possibly matching TRBD1 (5 bases). Germline V gives CDR1 LGHNA, CDR2 YNFKEQ. The CDR3 length is 14 residues. Trimming took off 3 bases at V and 5 bases at J, with 13 bases between the two ends. The CDR3: CASSQVGQSYGYTF. The CDR3, as DNA: TGTGCCAGCAGCCAGGTGGGGCAGTCGTATGGCTACACCTTC.

J is TRBJ1-1 and V is TRBV7-9; D may be TRBD1 (6 bases). Germline CDR1 and CDR2: SEHNR and FQNEAQ (reference sequence). V was trimmed by 1 base and J by 6 bases, leaving 9 bases between them. This CDR3 region has 13 residues. The CDR3 loop is CASSLGQGPEAFF. In nucleotides, the CDR3 is TGTGCCAGCAGCTTAGGGCAGGGGCCTGAAGCTTTCTTT. The full variable domain, in which reference TRBV7-9 and TRBJ1-1 provide the parts outside the CDR3, is DTGVSQNPRHKITKRGQNVTFRCDPISEHNRLYWYRQTLGQGPEFLTYFQNEAQLEKSRLLSDRFSAERPKGSFSTLEIQRTEQGDSAMYLCASSLGQGPEAFFGQGTRLTVV.

The V gene is TRBV7-2, the J gene TRBJ1-2; D unclear. The length of the CDR3 is 13 residues. The V end was cut by 4 bases, the J end by 4 bases, with 10 bases between. Germline V CDR1 and CDR2: SGHTA, FQGNSA. CDR3: CASSSGWAYGYTF. The CDR3 DNA reads TGTGCCAGCAGCTCGGGATGGGCCTATGGCTACACCTTC.

The V call is TRBV7-2, the J call TRBJ2-5; a possible D gene is TRBD2 (7 bases). Trimming removed 4 bases at V and 6 bases at J, with 12 bases between. The CDR3 runs to 13 residues. Germline CDR1 SGHTA, CDR2 FQGNSA. CDR3 DNA: TGTGCCAGCAGCTCGGGGGGCGGAAAGACCCAGTACTTC. Protein: CASSSGGGKTQYF.

The rearrangement joins TRBV7-9 to TRBJ1-1; maybe TRBD1 (5 bases). Germline V gene data show CDR1 as SEHNR and CDR2 as FQNEAQ (reference sequence). The CDR3 consists of 15 residues. V was shortened by 1 base and J by 4 bases, with 13 bases between the two germline ends. The chain's CDR3 is CASSLGRGESTEAFF. CDR3 coding DNA: TGTGCCAGCAGCTTAGGAAGGGGCGAGAGCACTGAAGCTTTCTTT. The full variable domain, rest sourced from reference TRBV7-9 and TRBJ1-1, is DTGVSQNPRHKITKRGQNVTFRCDPISEHNRLYWYRQTLGQGPEFLTYFQNEAQLEKSRLLSDRFSAERPKGSFSTLEIQRTEQGDSAMYLCASSLGRGESTEAFFGQGTRLTVV.

The V gene is TRBV6-5, the J gene TRBJ2-6; 7 bases are shared with TRBD1. The CDR3 contains 16 residues. Germline CDR1 and CDR2: MNHEY and SVGAGI. With V trimmed by 2 bases and J by 3 bases, 4 bases remained unmatched. CDR3 protein: CASSYNQGDGANVLTF. In DNA form, the CDR3 reads TGTGCCAGCAGTTACAATCAGGGGGATGGGGCCAACGTCCTGACTTTC.

The V gene is TRBV6-1, the J gene TRBJ1-1, with a weak D call TRBD1 (6 bases). V was cut by 10 bases and J by 1 base, with 16 bases left in between. The CDR3 spans 14 residues. CDR1 is MNHNS and CDR2 is SASEGT in the germline V gene. The CDR3 loop reads CATSPRGPNTEAFF. The DNA for the CDR3 is TGTGCCACCTCCCCCAGGGGACCGAACACTGAAGCTTTCTTT.

This chain joins TRBV10-3 and TRBJ1-5; tentative D call: TRBD1 (6 bases). CDR3 length equals 14 residues. V was shortened by 3 bases and J by 6 bases, with 12 bases between the two germline ends. Germline V gene sequence: CDR1 ENHRY, CDR2 SYGVKD. CDR3 region: CAISDGGQFQPQHF. As DNA, the CDR3 is TGTGCCATCAGTGATGGAGGACAGTTTCAGCCCCAGCATTTT.

V usage is TRBV11-3 and J usage is TRBJ2-2; TRBD2 is a possible D gene (6 bases). Germline values: CDR1 SGHNT, CDR2 YENEEA. V was trimmed by 5 bases and J by 1 base, leaving 11 bases between them. The CDR3 covers 15 residues. In DNA form, the CDR3 reads TGTGCCAGCAGCCCCCATAGCGGGAACACCGGGGAGCTGTTTTTT. Residues: CASSPHSGNTGELFF.

The CDR3: CASGREDGQPQHF. CDR3 nucleotides: TGTGCTAGTGGCAGGGAGGACGGTCAGCCCCAGCATTTT. The rearrangement joins TRBV12-5 to TRBJ1-5, with D tentatively TRBD1 (5 bases). V was cut by 6 bases and J by 6 bases, with 12 bases left in between. This CDR3 is built from 13 residues. Germline CDR1 LGHNT, CDR2 FRNRAP.

The chain couples TRBV9 to TRBJ2-3; tentatively, D is TRBD1 (5 bases). CDR3 length: 17 amino acids. CDR1 is SGDLS and CDR2 is YYNGEE in the germline V gene. V lost 0 bases, J lost 1 base, and 15 bases lay in between. CDR3: CASSVVPQGSGTDTQYF. CDR3 bases: TGTGCCAGCAGCGTAGTTCCCCAGGGTTCAGGCACAGATACGCAGTATTTT.

The chain employs TRBV15 and TRBJ2-2; D ambiguous. The CDR3 contains 15 residues. V was trimmed by 5 bases and J by 0 bases, leaving 10 bases between them. CDR1 LNHNV and CDR2 YYDKDF come from the germline V gene (reference sequence). CDR3 in amino acids: CATSFDFTNTGELFF. The CDR3 DNA sequence: TGTGCCACCAGCTTCGACTTCACGAACACCGGGGAGCTGTTTTTT.

The chain joins TRBV19 to TRBJ2-3; D is possibly TRBD2 (6 bases). V gave up 5 bases and J gave up 2 bases, with 20 bases separating them. The CDR3 has 17 amino acids. Germline V CDR1 and CDR2: LNHDA, SQIVND (reference sequence). The CDR3 loop reads CASSQEVWDLHTDTQYF. The CDR3 DNA reads as TGTGCCAGTAGTCAAGAGGTTTGGGACTTGCACACAGATACGCAGTATTTT.

The chain recombines TRBV2 with TRBJ1-4, with D tentatively TRBD1 (6 bases). V lost 6 bases to trimming and J lost 3 bases, with 14 bases between them. This CDR3 is 15 amino acids long. In germline, CDR1 is SNHLY, CDR2 FYNNEI. CDR3 bases: TGTGCCAGCAGAGGGGGGGCCCGCTCTAATGAAAAACTGTTTTTT. This translates into CASRGGARSNEKLFF.

V gene TRBV30 combines with J gene TRBJ1-3; 9 nucleotides align to TRBD1. This CDR3 spans 13 amino acids. Trimming took 2 bases from V and 7 from J; bases not matched to a gene: 3. Germline loops: CDR1 GTSNPN, CDR2 SVGIG (reference sequence). As DNA, the CDR3 is TGTGCCTGGAGTCTCGGGACAGGGAACACCATATATTTT. Its translation: CAWSLGTGNTIYF.

The chain employs TRBV5-6 and TRBJ2-3; D is perhaps TRBD2 (5 bases). Trimming removed 0 bases from V and 0 bases from J, with 8 bases in between. Germline V gene sequence: CDR1 SGHDT, CDR2 YYEEEE. This CDR3 region has 15 residues. The CDR3 nucleotides are TGTGCCAGCAGCTTGGCAGCGGCTAGCACAGATACGCAGTATTTT. This translates into CASSLAAASTDTQYF.

The chain has TRBV30 and TRBJ2-7; 9 nucleotides align to TRBD1. The CDR3 spans 15 residues. The trim removed 2 bases at V and 6 bases at J, leaving 11 bases unmatched. The germline CDR1 and CDR2 sequences are GTSNPN and SVGIG (reference sequence). Written as DNA, the CDR3 is TGTGCCTGGAGTCGGACCGGGACAGGGTTCGGCGAGCAGTACTTC. It is translated as CAWSRTGTGFGEQYF.

V is TRBV4-2 and J is TRBJ1-1; maybe TRBD1 (6 bases). The germline V gene encodes CDR1 LGHNA and CDR2 YNFKEQ. The CDR3 extends over 15 amino acids. V lost 1 base, J lost 3 bases, and 12 bases lay in between. CDR3 region: CASSQVGGRDTEAFF. DNA for the CDR3: TGTGCCAGCAGCCAAGTTGGGGGCAGAGACACTGAAGCTTTCTTT.

V usage is TRBV7-9 and J usage is TRBJ1-4; TRBD1 might be the D (6 bases). Germline CDR1 is SEHNR and CDR2 is FQNEAQ (reference sequence). V was pared by 5 bases and J by 3 bases, with 16 bases between. The CDR3 is 16 amino acids. The CDR3 protein is CASSLRAGEANEKLFF. DNA of the CDR3: TGTGCCAGCAGCCTCCGGGCAGGGGAAGCTAATGAAAAACTGTTTTTT.